These T cell receptor beta chains were read from a single sample in a study of shared clonotypes between healthy human individuals. Profiling relied on immunoSEQ multiplex PCR, and the TCRdb table lists in-frame clones only, not all of them. The data contain 1.6 million or so clones, roughly 96% of them singletons. The sequencing input was naive CD4+ T cells sorted from blood. These receptors came from a man between 25 and 39 years old in good health. The CDR3 runs from the conserved cysteine through the conserved F or W. D genes are given only for firm matches. Where a row states a size, it is once, few, many or the class of an expanded clone; other rows omit it.

d_call: TRBD1; v_call: TRBV30; clone_size: -; j_call: TRBJ1-3; cdr3_aa: CAWIQGTTIYF; cdr3_nt: TGTGCCTGGATACAGGGGACCACCATATATTTT
d_call: -; v_call: TRBV9; clone_size: -; j_call: TRBJ1-4; cdr3_aa: CASSRSRGGLATNEKLFF; cdr3_nt: TGTGCCAGCAGCAGGTCTCGCGGCGGGCTTGCAACTAATGAAAAACTGTTTTTT
d_call: TRBD2; v_call: TRBV27; clone_size: -; j_call: TRBJ2-3; cdr3_aa: CASSSKNRLAGGPGDTQYF; cdr3_nt: TGTGCCAGCAGTTCCAAAAATCGACTAGCGGGAGGGCCCGGAGATACGCAGTATTTT
d_call: -; v_call: TRBV9; clone_size: -; j_call: TRBJ2-5; cdr3_aa: CASSESRDLGAQYF; cdr3_nt: TGTGCCAGCAGCGAGAGCCGGGACTTGGGTGCCCAGTACTTC
d_call: -; v_call: TRBV6-5; clone_size: -; j_call: TRBJ1-5; cdr3_aa: CASSYSRNQPQHF; cdr3_nt: TGTGCCAGCAGTTACTCTCGGAATCAGCCCCAGCATTTT
d_call: TRBD1; v_call: TRBV10-1; clone_size: -; j_call: TRBJ1-1; cdr3_aa: CASSGVPGTAPTEAFF; cdr3_nt: TGCGCCAGCAGTGGGGTTCCCGGGACAGCCCCCACTGAAGCTTTCTTT
d_call: -; v_call: TRBV11-2; clone_size: -; j_call: TRBJ2-7; cdr3_aa: CASSLAPGLIYEQYF; cdr3_nt: TGTGCCAGCAGCTTAGCTCCGGGTCTGATTTACGAGCAGTACTTC
d_call: -; v_call: TRBV29-1; clone_size: -; j_call: TRBJ2-3; cdr3_aa: CSAKGMFKDTQYF; cdr3_nt: TGCAGCGCTAAAGGGATGTTCAAGGATACGCAGTATTTT
d_call: -; v_call: TRBV5-1; clone_size: -; j_call: TRBJ1-1; cdr3_aa: CASKSDVMNTEAFF; cdr3_nt: TGCGCCAGCAAATCAGACGTAATGAACACTGAAGCTTTCTTT
d_call: -; v_call: TRBV5-6; clone_size: -; j_call: TRBJ1-5; cdr3_aa: CASAASISNQPQHF; cdr3_nt: TGTGCCAGCGCTGCTTCAATTAGCAATCAGCCCCAGCATTTT
d_call: TRBD1; v_call: TRBV6-6; clone_size: -; j_call: TRBJ2-1; cdr3_aa: CASSRAGTGFDEQFF; cdr3_nt: TGTGCCAGCAGTCGGGCCGGGACAGGGTTCGATGAGCAGTTCTTC
d_call: -; v_call: TRBV19; clone_size: -; j_call: TRBJ1-2; cdr3_aa: CASSMNWSGAGGDTF; cdr3_nt: TGTGCCAGTAGTATGAATTGGAGTGGAGCCGGGGGGGACACCTTC
d_call: -; v_call: TRBV5-1; clone_size: -; j_call: TRBJ1-1; cdr3_aa: CASSAGFRTEAFF; cdr3_nt: TGCGCCAGCAGTGCAGGGTTCCGCACTGAAGCTTTCTTT
d_call: -; v_call: TRBV9; clone_size: -; j_call: TRBJ2-1; cdr3_aa: CASSVVVYGEQFF; cdr3_nt: TGTGCCAGCAGCGTAGTAGTTTACGGTGAGCAGTTCTTC
d_call: -; v_call: TRBV11-2; clone_size: -; j_call: TRBJ1-2; cdr3_aa: CASRKTGRNYGYTF; cdr3_nt: TGTGCCAGCAGAAAGACAGGCCGGAACTATGGCTACACCTTC
d_call: -; v_call: TRBV18; clone_size: many; j_call: TRBJ2-1; cdr3_aa: CASSPSGDVNEQFF; cdr3_nt: TGTGCCAGCTCCCCCTCGGGGGACGTTAATGAGCAGTTCTTC
d_call: -; v_call: TRBV7-9; clone_size: -; j_call: TRBJ1-1; cdr3_aa: CASSLDVGPITEAFF; cdr3_nt: TGTGCCAGCAGCTTAGACGTAGGGCCGATCACTGAAGCTTTCTTT
d_call: TRBD1; v_call: TRBV9; clone_size: -; j_call: TRBJ1-4; cdr3_aa: CASSVEGTGFFWALVAFF; cdr3_nt: TGTGCCAGCAGCGTAGAGGGGACAGGGTTTTTTTGGGCCCTCGTGGCGTTTTTT
d_call: -; v_call: TRBV5-4; clone_size: -; j_call: TRBJ1-2; cdr3_aa: CASSLVGVLNYGYTF; cdr3_nt: TGTGCCAGCAGCTTGGTAGGGGTGCTAAACTATGGCTACACCTTC
d_call: -; v_call: TRBV11-2; clone_size: -; j_call: TRBJ2-1; cdr3_aa: CASRPGLNYNEQFF; cdr3_nt: TGTGCCAGCAGGCCCGGGCTGAATTACAATGAGCAGTTCTTC